The 3 T cell receptor beta chains below come from one sample, sequenced in a study of T cell clonality in common variable immunodeficiency. Libraries were prepared by immunoSEQ multiplex PCR; TCRdb keeps only in-frame clonotypes and omits some of them. Observed in the sample are approximately 44,000 clones, none of them singletons. The sequencing input was peripheral blood mononuclear cells. The receptors here all came from a person aged 18-70 years in good health.

This clone appeared many times. The CDR3 is cut off 3 residues early in the read; its end comes from the germline J gene. The chain recombines TRBV28 with TRBJ1-1; 9 bases line up with TRBD1. This CDR3 region has 19 residues. V was pared by 5 bases and J by 4 bases, with 20 bases of the junction left unmatched. CDR1 MDHEN and CDR2 SYDVKM come from the germline V gene. CDR3 bases read: TGTGCCAGCAGTGATCAGAAACAGGGGGCCGTTTTATGGGGCACTGAA. This codes for CASSDQKQGAVLWGTE. The CDR3 as a whole reads CASSDQKQGAVLWGTEAFF.

This clone was seen ten or more times. The read stops 3 residues short of the end of the CDR3; the missing end is completed from the germline J gene. V and J are TRBV19 and TRBJ2-1, with D perhaps being TRBD1 or TRBD2 (5 bases each). Germline-derived CDR1 and CDR2 are LNHDA and SQIVND (reference sequence). The CDR3 length is 14 residues. Trimming stripped 7 bases from V and 7 bases from J, with 17 bases between. CDR3 loop: CASKEDMDLNEQFF. Incomplete CDR3 DNA: TGTGCCAGTAAGGAGGACATGGACCTTAATGAG.

This clone was picked up many times. The CDR3 extends 3 residues past the end of the read, so its final part is completed from the germline J gene. The rearrangement uses TRBV7-2 and TRBJ2-5; no reliable D call. This CDR3 is 12 amino acids long. The V end lost 5 bases, the J end lost 0 bases, and 4 bases lay between the germline ends. CDR1 SGHTA and CDR2 FQGNSA come from the germline V gene. The CDR3 DNA, read in part, is TGTGCCAGCAGCCCGTACCAAGAGACC. Residues: CASSPYQET. The complete CDR3 sequence is CASSPYQETQYF.